Listed below are T cell receptor beta chains from one sample, sequenced in a study of identical twins. TCRdb re-called the 5' RACE reads with MiXCR, one entry per CDR3 protein. The data contain around 1.7 million distinct CDR3 sequences, less than 35% of them singletons. Sequences were obtained from cord blood. The receptors originated from a newborn girl in good health. CDR3s include the opening cysteine and the closing phenylalanine or tryptophan. The order of the fields is V gene, CDR3 protein.

v_call: TRBV12-3/TRBV12-4
cdr3_aa: CASSLKGRSTYEQYF

v_call: TRBV7-2
cdr3_aa: CASSPRSQTQYF

v_call: TRBV27
cdr3_aa: CASSGSGLPGPYEQYF

v_call: TRBV28
cdr3_aa: CASSLKSGVNTQYF

v_call: TRBV29-1
cdr3_aa: CSASAGTVAIKAFF

v_call: TRBV6-2/TRBV6-3
cdr3_aa: CANRLAYNEQFF

v_call: TRBV20-1
cdr3_aa: CSARVRTSGVADTQYF

v_call: TRBV27
cdr3_aa: CASSSGTSNTGELFF

v_call: TRBV7-2
cdr3_aa: CASSLDQASGATGELFF

v_call: TRBV7-9
cdr3_aa: CASSPPGTSLHEQFF

v_call: TRBV6-1
cdr3_aa: CASRAAGGPHNEQFF

v_call: TRBV2
cdr3_aa: CASYRAGEGNEQFF

v_call: TRBV20-1
cdr3_aa: CSARDLLAGTSSYNEQFF

v_call: TRBV29-1
cdr3_aa: CSDRGLLSHGYTF

v_call: TRBV20-1
cdr3_aa: CSASRRDGTDTQYF

v_call: TRBV7-2
cdr3_aa: CASSVSGGPGDTQYF

v_call: TRBV5-1
cdr3_aa: CASSPEPGQFNYGYTF

v_call: TRBV24-1
cdr3_aa: CATSVGASSYNEQFF

v_call: TRBV20-1
cdr3_aa: CSAMATDYRYEQYF

v_call: TRBV15
cdr3_aa: CATRLGGNEQFF

v_call: TRBV12-3/TRBV12-4
cdr3_aa: CASRSSDRINEQFF

v_call: TRBV3-1
cdr3_aa: CASSQFGLAGVLSYNEQYF

v_call: TRBV5-1
cdr3_aa: CASSPDRDTQYF

v_call: TRBV5-1
cdr3_aa: CASSFVANEQFF

v_call: TRBV12-3/TRBV12-4
cdr3_aa: CASSLTDFNQPQHF

v_call: TRBV4-1
cdr3_aa: CASSQPASNPFF

v_call: TRBV5-1
cdr3_aa: CASSPLVGALPYEQYF

v_call: TRBV20-1
cdr3_aa: CSANVHQGYSYEQYF

v_call: TRBV2
cdr3_aa: CASRDRGHEKLFF

v_call: TRBV19
cdr3_aa: CASSLGRDRVNEQFF

v_call: TRBV20-1
cdr3_aa: CSARGKSPSTDTQYF

v_call: TRBV20-1
cdr3_aa: CTARDGSRETQYF

v_call: TRBV12-3/TRBV12-4
cdr3_aa: CASIGYLGTSGTEQYF

v_call: TRBV3-1
cdr3_aa: CASSQETVYNSPLHF

v_call: TRBV10-3
cdr3_aa: CAISEDRTGKNIQYF

v_call: TRBV28
cdr3_aa: CASSSLGWGTEAFF

v_call: TRBV7-2
cdr3_aa: CASSLDPSETQYF

v_call: TRBV2
cdr3_aa: CASSEGSGGALVSTDTQYF

v_call: TRBV14
cdr3_aa: CASSQDWASGELFF

v_call: TRBV2
cdr3_aa: CASSGDDRLHEQYF

v_call: TRBV7-2
cdr3_aa: CASSLWQGKADTQYF

v_call: TRBV28
cdr3_aa: CASSTGIVNGYTF

v_call: TRBV10-3
cdr3_aa: CAIATSGNTDTQYF

v_call: TRBV7-2
cdr3_aa: CASSLFPTSGADTQYF

v_call: TRBV5-6
cdr3_aa: CASSLGAMSDPPHF

v_call: TRBV10-1
cdr3_aa: CASSESQGVQYF

v_call: TRBV5-4
cdr3_aa: CASSLRATGSEQYF

v_call: TRBV20-1
cdr3_aa: CSAREIPQGLLNTEAFF

v_call: TRBV13
cdr3_aa: CASSLVPPALDNSPLHF

v_call: TRBV5-6
cdr3_aa: CASSLASGNGDQPQHF